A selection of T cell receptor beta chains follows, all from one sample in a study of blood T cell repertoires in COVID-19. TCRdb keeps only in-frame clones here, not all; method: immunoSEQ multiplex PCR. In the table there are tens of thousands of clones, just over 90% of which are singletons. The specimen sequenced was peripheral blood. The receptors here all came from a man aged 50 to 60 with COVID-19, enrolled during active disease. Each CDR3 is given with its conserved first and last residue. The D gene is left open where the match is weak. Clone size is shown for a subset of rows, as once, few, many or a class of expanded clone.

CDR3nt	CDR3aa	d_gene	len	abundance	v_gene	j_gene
TGTGCCAGCAGTGAAAGACGGGAGAGAGTTGTCAGGCGATACAATGAGCAGTTCTTC	CASSERRERVVRRYNEQFF	-	19	-	TRBV6-4	TRBJ2-1
TGTGCCAGCAGCTTAGGTCGGGAGTTGGGTGGCTACACCTTC	CASSLGRELGGYTF	-	14	-	TRBV7-3	TRBJ1-2
TGTGCCAGCAGCTTGAAGCGGGAGCCCTACAATGAGCAGTTCTTC	CASSLKREPYNEQFF	TRBD2	15	-	TRBV7-7	TRBJ2-1
TGTGCCAGCAGCCAAGCCGGGACAGGGAATTCACCCCTCCACTTT	CASSQAGTGNSPLHF	TRBD1	15	-	TRBV14	TRBJ1-6
TGTGCCAGCTCATCGACAGGGAGACTCACTGAAGCTTTCTTT	CASSSTGRLTEAFF	TRBD1	14	-	TRBV18	TRBJ1-1
TGTGCCAGCAGTTCTCAGGGCGACTATGGCTACACCTTC	CASSSQGDYGYTF	-	13	-	TRBV2	TRBJ1-2
TGTGCCAGCAGCCCCGGGACAGGGGCTACCTACGAGCAGTACTTC	CASSPGTGATYEQYF	TRBD1	15	once	TRBV9	TRBJ2-7
TGTGCCAGCAGCCGCGGTTATAATTCACCCCTCCACTTT	CASSRGYNSPLHF	-	13	-	TRBV14	TRBJ1-6
TGTGCCAGCAGTGAATCGCTAACAGGGAGAGGAGGAACTGAAGCTTTCTTT	CASSESLTGRGGTEAFF	-	17	-	TRBV2	TRBJ1-1
TGTGCCAGCAAGCCTGACAGGGCGAGCAATCAGCCCCAGCATTTT	CASKPDRASNQPQHF	TRBD1	15	-	TRBV28	TRBJ1-5
TGCGCCAGCAGCTGGCGGGACAGGAGCTACGAGCAGTACTTC	CASSWRDRSYEQYF	TRBD1	14	few	TRBV4-1	TRBJ2-7
TGTGCCAGCTCACCACCTTTGGACAGATCGGAGCAGTACTTC	CASSPPLDRSEQYF	-	14	-	TRBV18	TRBJ2-7
TGTGCCACCAGTGTGACACCACCCCCCTACGAGCAGTACTTC	CATSVTPPPYEQYF	-	14	once	TRBV24-1	TRBJ2-7
TGTGCCAGCGGGACAGGCACTAGCAATCAGCCCCAGCATTTT	CASGTGTSNQPQHF	TRBD1	14	-	TRBV28	TRBJ1-5
TGTGCCAGCAGCGACAGGGCTGGGGCCAACGTCCTGACTTTC	CASSDRAGANVLTF	TRBD1	14	-	TRBV5-6	TRBJ2-6
TGTGCCAGCAGCGCTACAGGGTCCCCCAAAAACATTCAGTACTTC	CASSATGSPKNIQYF	-	15	-	TRBV9	TRBJ2-4
TGTGCCAGCAGCTTAACCACAGGGGGCGCGGGAGAGACCCAGTACTTC	CASSLTTGGAGETQYF	TRBD1	16	-	TRBV7-3	TRBJ2-5
TGTGCCAGCAGTGAGGACCTCCGGGATAATGGCTACACCTTC	CASSEDLRDNGYTF	-	14	few	TRBV2	TRBJ1-2
TGTGCCAGCAGTTACGCAGGGGGAAACACTGAAGCTTTCTTT	CASSYAGGNTEAFF	TRBD1	14	-	TRBV6-6	TRBJ1-1
TGTGCCAGCTCACCTGGGGGAGGCTCATACAATGAGCAGTTCTTC	CASSPGGGSYNEQFF	-	15	-	TRBV18	TRBJ2-1
TGCGCCAGCAGCCATATTCCGGGAAACAGAAACACTGAAGCTTTCTTT	CASSHIPGNRNTEAFF	-	16	-	TRBV4-1	TRBJ1-1
TGTGCCAGCAGCTTAGTTACTAGGACCCTCTACAATGAGCAGTTCTTC	CASSLVTRTLYNEQFF	-	16	-	TRBV11-2	TRBJ2-1
TGTGCCAGCAGCGTACTCGGCAGGGGGGCGGGACAGCCCCAGCATTTT	CASSVLGRGAGQPQHF	TRBD1	16	-	TRBV5-6	TRBJ1-5
TGTGCCACCAGGCCAGGCGGGTCCCGTAATCAGCCCCAGCATTTT	CATRPGGSRNQPQHF	-	15	-	TRBV15	TRBJ1-5
TGCGCCAGCAGCCTAGCGGCTAGCTCCTACAATGAGCAGTTCTTC	CASSLAASSYNEQFF	TRBD2	15	-	TRBV5-1	TRBJ2-1
TGTGCCATCAGTGGCGGGAGGTCCACAGATACGCAGTATTTT	CAISGGRSTDTQYF	TRBD2	14	-	TRBV10-3	TRBJ2-3
TGCGCCAGCAGCTTAATAGGGGGCTCCTACGAGCAGTACTTC	CASSLIGGSYEQYF	-	14	-	TRBV5-1	TRBJ2-7
TGCGCCAGCAGCTTGGTCCTAGCGGGAGGCCTTGAAAATGAGCAGTTCTTC	CASSLVLAGGLENEQFF	TRBD2	17	-	TRBV5-1	TRBJ2-1
TGTGCCAGCAGCTTGTGGGACAGGGGGAGATTCGGAGCCCAGCATTTT	CASSLWDRGRFGAQHF	TRBD1	16	few	TRBV5-6	TRBJ1-5
TGTGCCAGCTCACCTTCCGGGACAGGGTCCTCTGGGGCCAACGTCCTGACTTTC	CASSPSGTGSSGANVLTF	TRBD1	18	-	TRBV18	TRBJ2-6
TGTGCCAGCGGAATAGCGGGAGTGAGCACCGGGGAGCTGTTTTTT	CASGIAGVSTGELFF	TRBD2	15	-	TRBV27	TRBJ2-2
TGTGCCAGCAGCTTGTCCAGGGGGCTTTTCTATGGCTACACCTTC	CASSLSRGLFYGYTF	TRBD1	15	-	TRBV5-5	TRBJ1-2
TGTGCTAGTGGTTTGGGAAGCGGAGGAGCCTACAATGAGCAGTTCTTC	CASGLGSGGAYNEQFF	-	16	-	TRBV12-5	TRBJ2-1
TGCGCCAGCGGACAGGGTACGTCCACGAACACTGAAGCTTTCTTT	CASGQGTSTNTEAFF	TRBD1	15	once	TRBV23-1	TRBJ1-1
TGTGCCTGGCTGGACAGTGGGAGGGCCAACACCGGGGAGCTGTTTTTT	CAWLDSGRANTGELFF	-	16	-	TRBV30	TRBJ2-2